This T cell receptor (beta chain) was recovered during a study of T cells in Graves' hyperthyroidism and ophthalmopathy. About the research overall: It was at initial diagnosis, before any treatment, that peripheral blood was collected.

Amplification yielded TCR beta CDR3 regions, with RNA transcripts as the source. Primed by the HTBI set, a first-round RT-PCR was run on the TCR CDR3. In TCRdb, the multiplex PCR reads were re-called with MiXCR into one record per CDR3 protein. Among approximately 400,000 distinct CDR3 sequences listed, around 14% were seen once. The CDR3 runs to 14 residues. The germline gives CDR1 SEHNR, CDR2 FQNEAQ (reference sequence). V shed 5 bases and J shed 3 bases, with 12 bases lying between them. General study findings and limits: Model-based prediction identified ophthalmopathy a median about 7 months prior to its onset.

Many counts were recorded for this clonotype. The antigen remains unidentified. Uncontrolled infection, other autoimmune disease, pregnancy or lactation led to exclusion. Source material for PBMCs was 10 ml fresh peripheral blood. The receptor's source is a woman between 18 and 30 years old with Graves' hyperthyroidism. The V and J genes are TRBV7-9 and TRBJ2-3; D is undetermined. The sample was blood. As DNA, the CDR3 is TGTGCCAGCAGCACATGGAGCGCAACAGATACGCAGTATTTT. Translated, it gives CASSTWSATDTQYF.